Below are 8 T cell receptor beta chains sequenced from a single sample in a study of T cell responses to AZD1222 COVID-19 vaccine. TCRdb's table, derived via immunoSEQ multiplex PCR, lists solely in-frame clones and lacks some. The table has 100,000 to 150,000 clones, 85% to 90% seen once. The sequenced sample was peripheral blood, obtained on day 0 of AZD1222 vaccination. These receptor sequences come from an adult in good health.

The chain is built from TRBV28 and TRBJ1-4; a possible D gene is TRBD1 (6 bases). There are 17 residues in the CDR3. Germline V lookup: CDR1 MDHEN, CDR2 SYDVKM. V was shortened by 5 bases and J by 8 bases, with 24 bases between the two germline ends. Written as DNA, the CDR3 is TGTGCCAGCAGTCCGATCGATAGGACAGTGAGAGCAGAAAAACTGTTTTTT. Protein product: CASSPIDRTVRAEKLFF. Supplemented by reference TRBV28 and TRBJ1-4, the full variable domain reads DVKVTQSSRYLVKRTGEKVFLECVQDMDHENMFWYRQDPGLGLRLIYFSYDVKMKEKGDIPEGYSVSREKKERFSLILESASTNQTSMYLCASSPIDRTVRAEKLFFGSGTQLSVL.

The rearrangement joins TRBV6-5 to TRBJ2-1; 8 nucleotides align to TRBD1. Germline CDR1 MNHEY, CDR2 SVGAGI. Trimming took 6 bases from V and 8 from J; bases not matched to a gene: 12. The CDR3 sequence is 15 residues long. This CDR3 is CASRADRVVRDEQFF. Here the CDR3 DNA reads TGTGCCAGCAGAGCGGACAGGGTGGTTCGCGATGAGCAGTTCTTC.

The chain combines TRBV4-1 with TRBJ1-1; unclear D gene. Looked up from germline, CDR1 is MGHRA and CDR2 is YSYEKL. CDR3 size: 17 residues. Between the trimmed V and J ends, which lost 2 bases and 3 bases, there was a span of 19 bases. The CDR3 spells CASSQLDKALLYTEAFF. The CDR3 DNA reads TGCGCCAGCAGCCAACTCGACAAGGCCCTCCTTTACACTGAAGCTTTCTTT.

Here the CDR3 reads CASSLLAGREETQYF. The CDR3 region has the DNA TGCGCCAGCAGCTTGTTGGCAGGGCGCGAAGAGACCCAGTACTTC. The V and J genes are TRBV5-1 and TRBJ2-5, with D possibly TRBD1 on 5 matching bases. This CDR3 spans 15 amino acids. Germline V gene data show CDR1 as SGHRS and CDR2 as YFSETQ. The ends were cut back, 1 base at V and 3 bases at J, with 13 bases in the middle.

This rearrangement joins TRBV7-3 to TRBJ2-1; D is undetermined. Looked up from germline, CDR1 is SGHTA and CDR2 is FQGTGA. There are 13 residues in the CDR3. V was clipped by 1 base and J by 5 bases, with 6 bases between them. Written as DNA, the CDR3 is TGTGCCAGCAGCTTAAGGCCCGACAATGAGCAGTTCTTC. Residues: CASSLRPDNEQFF.

The chain joins TRBV3-1 (or the pseudogene TRBV3-2) to TRBJ2-7, with unresolved D. With 4 bases removed from V and 0 bases from J, the gap between germline ends came to 10 bases. CDR1 LGHDT and CDR2 YNNKEL come from the germline V gene (reference sequence). This CDR3 is built from 14 residues. DNA for the CDR3: TGTGCCAGCAGCCCGACTGCCGCCTCCTACGAGCAGTACTTC. Encoded protein: CASSPTAASYEQYF.

V and J are TRBV15 and TRBJ1-4, with D perhaps matching TRBD1 (5 bases). In germline, CDR1 is LNHNV, CDR2 YYDKDF (reference sequence). The V end lost 0 bases, the J end lost 7 bases, and 12 bases lay between the germline ends. The CDR3 extends over 15 amino acids. The CDR3, as DNA: TGTGCCACCAGCAGAGATTCGGGGGGTTCTGAAAAACTGTTTTTT. Translating gives CATSRDSGGSEKLFF.

This clone was observed a handful of times. V and J are TRBV19 and TRBJ1-1, with no clear D. Germline CDR1 LNHDA, CDR2 SQIVND (reference sequence). The CDR3 is made up of 15 amino acids. V was pared by 1 base and J by 5 bases, with 14 bases between. The CDR3 loop is CASSIGPGGGTEAFF. The DNA of the CDR3 is TGTGCCAGTAGTATAGGGCCGGGTGGTGGAACTGAAGCTTTCTTT.